This T cell receptor (beta chain) was sequenced in a study of CD8 T cells in Susac syndrome. Germline loops: CDR1 MNHNY, CDR2 SVGAGI (reference sequence). V shed 8 bases and J shed 4 bases, with 15 bases lying between them. The CDR3 is made up of 13 amino acids. The authors carried out high-throughput sequencing of TCR beta. They applied it to CD8+ and CD4+ T cells obtained from blood. RNA totalling about 0.45 to 1 ug underwent reverse transcription with random hexamers. The TCR beta CDR3 was amplified by immunoSEQ multiplex PCR across 54 Vbeta, 13 Jbeta. Each CDR3 protein is one row after TCRdb ran MiXCR on the immunoSEQ multiplex PCR reads. The data show some 90,000 distinct CDR3 sequences, 90% to 95% seen once.

The source of this sequence is a human donor in good health. Sequencing input: CD8+ T cells from PBMCs. The chain carries TRBV6-6 and TRBJ2-7, with a tentative D call TRBD1 (5 bases). CDR3 amino acids: CASVYSTVYEQYF. For the CDR3, the DNA is TGTGCCAGCGTTTACTCGACAGTATACGAGCAGTACTTC.